This T cell receptor (beta chain) was observed in a study of T-cell memory formation after mild COVID-19. About the research overall: The study found TCR clusters largely donor specific.

Comment on this clonotype: The antigen is undetermined.

General observations from the study: Some responding clones appeared in pre-infection memory, suggesting cross-reactive memory joined. Of the contracting clones, CD4+ ones lay mainly in CM and EM, and CD8+ ones in EMRA. Day 15 to 85 contractors were CD4/CD8 balanced; later expanders leaned CD4+.

Trimming left V 2 bases short and J 0 bases short, with 9 bases between. Germline loops: CDR1 SGHRS, CDR2 YFSETQ. CDR3 length: 15 residues. Via MiXCR, TCRdb re-called the 5' RACE reads, giving one row per CDR3 protein. Counted here are fewer than 650,000 distinct CDR3 sequences, 17% occurring once; the ten biggest clones make up less than 10%. The J gene is TRBJ1-5, the V gene TRBV5-1; D possibly corresponds to TRBD1 (5 bases). Sequenced material: PBMCs or a T cell subset sorted from them (not recorded which). This clonotype originated in an adult woman who had mild COVID-19 (a few samples of this study predate the infection). Cell type and time point are not known. The CDR3 reads CASSFDSDSNQPQHF. Here the CDR3 DNA reads TGCGCCAGCAGCTTTGACAGCGATAGCAATCAGCCCCAGCATTTT.